These 24 T cell receptor beta chains were all obtained from the same sample, sequenced in a study of T cell responses to AZD1222 COVID-19 vaccine. Assay: immunoSEQ multiplex PCR; the TCRdb copy retains only in-frame clones and omits some. The data show 120,000 or so clones, around 90% seen once. Source: peripheral blood, taken on day 0 of MenACWY control vaccination. The origin of the receptors is an adult in good health.

The rearrangement joins TRBV13 to TRBJ1-2; unclear D gene. Germline V lookup: CDR1 PRHDT, CDR2 FYEKMQ (reference sequence). Trimming stripped 3 bases from V and 5 bases from J, with 16 bases between. This CDR3 contains 15 residues. The CDR3 region is CASSFGRTESYGYTF. The CDR3 DNA follows: TGTGCCAGCAGCTTTGGACGGACTGAGTCTTATGGCTACACCTTC.

Only one count was recorded for this clone. The J gene is TRBJ2-7, the V gene TRBV6-5; 9 bases are shared with TRBD2. CDR1 is MNHEY and CDR2 is SVGAGI in the germline V gene. The CDR3 consists of 14 residues. V gave up 4 bases and J gave up 3 bases; unmatched junction bases: 4. CDR3 amino acids: CASSLAGVDYEQYF. CDR3 bases: TGTGCCAGCAGTTTAGCGGGAGTGGACTACGAGCAGTACTTC.

This chain uses TRBV24-1 with TRBJ2-2; D uncertain. CDR3 length: 14 residues. V was shortened by 8 bases and J by 0 bases, with 9 bases between the two germline ends. Germline V lookup: CDR1 KGHDR, CDR2 SFDVKD. CDR3 protein: CATKGVTNTGELFF. CDR3 nucleotides: TGTGCCACCAAGGGCGTAACGAACACCGGGGAGCTGTTTTTT.

The V call is TRBV28, the J call TRBJ1-5, with TRBD1 matching 7 bases. The CDR3 runs to 15 residues. V lost 3 bases and J lost 2; bases outside the gene matches: 4. The germline V gene has CDR1 MDHEN and CDR2 SYDVKM. CDR3 DNA sequence: TGTGCCAGCAGTTTGACAGGGTCGGGCAATCAGCCCCAGCATTTT. Protein product: CASSLTGSGNQPQHF.

This rearrangement joins TRBV6-5 to TRBJ2-5, with D unresolved. Germline V gene lookup returns CDR1 MNHEY and CDR2 SVGAGI. The CDR3 length is 14 residues. Trimming took off 0 bases at V and 3 bases at J, with 8 bases between the two ends. CDR3 DNA: TGTGCCAGCAGTTACTCTCGCTGGAAAGAGACCCAGTACTTC. It is translated as CASSYSRWKETQYF.

This clone was seen a single time. The chain links TRBV7-9 to TRBJ2-1; possible D gene TRBD2, 6 bases. The length of the CDR3 is 17 residues. Germline V lookup: CDR1 SEHNR, CDR2 FQNEAQ (reference sequence). V was trimmed by 0 bases and J by 2 bases, leaving 14 bases between them. CDR3 loop: CASSLAVGSSAYNEQFF. CDR3 bases: TGTGCCAGCAGCTTAGCGGTAGGGTCTAGCGCCTACAATGAGCAGTTCTTC.

The chain uses TRBV4-1 and TRBJ2-3, with D perhaps TRBD1 (5 bases). Germline V gene sequence: CDR1 MGHRA, CDR2 YSYEKL. The CDR3 extends over 19 amino acids. Trimming cost V 0 bases and J 1 base, with 20 bases left between them. CDR3 bases: TGCGCCAGCAGCCAAGAAAGTCACCGGGTGGGGCTTGGCACAGATACGCAGTATTTT. Translating it yields CASSQESHRVGLGTDTQYF.

The rearrangement uses TRBV7-9 and TRBJ2-4, with 7 bases aligning to TRBD1. CDR1 is SEHNR and CDR2 is FQNEAQ in the germline V gene (reference sequence). Trimming cost V 0 bases and J 2 bases; bases outside gene matches: 10. This CDR3 is 18 amino acids long. The CDR3 nucleotides are TGTGCCAGCAGCTTAGCCGGGACAGACCCTTTAACCAAAAACATTCAGTACTTC. Translating it yields CASSLAGTDPLTKNIQYF.

V usage is TRBV24-1 and J usage is TRBJ2-1; 7 bases fit TRBD2. CDR1 is KGHDR and CDR2 is SFDVKD in the germline V gene. This CDR3 is 16 amino acids long. V was pared by 5 bases and J by 0 bases, with 6 bases of the junction left unmatched. The CDR3 sequence: CATSAHGRDSYNEQFF. CDR3 bases: TGTGCCACCAGTGCCCATGGGAGGGACTCCTACAATGAGCAGTTCTTC.

The chain has TRBV28 and TRBJ2-1; 10 bases agree with TRBD2. The junction had 7 bases not matched to a gene; V was cut back by 8 bases and J by 6 bases. The CDR3 is 14 amino acids. Per the germline V gene, CDR1 is MDHEN and CDR2 is SYDVKM. CDR3 region: CASWQREGRNEQFF. The CDR3 bases are TGTGCCAGCTGGCAGCGGGAGGGCCGCAATGAGCAGTTCTTC.

This clone was observed a few times. The V gene is TRBV25-1, the J gene TRBJ1-3; a weak D match, TRBD1 (5 bases). Trimming removed 5 bases from V and 8 bases from J, with 13 bases in between. From germline, CDR1 is MGHDK and CDR2 SYGVNS. CDR3 length equals 13 residues. CDR3 in DNA: TGTGCCAGCAGTCGGGCAGGGCTGGACACCATATATTTT. It codes for CASSRAGLDTIYF.

This chain connects TRBV9 to TRBJ2-3; 10 bases align to TRBD2. J gave up 6 bases and V 3 bases, and 7 bases lay outside the gene matches. CDR1 is SGDLS and CDR2 is YYNGEE in the germline V gene. This CDR3 has 15 residues. CDR3 bases: TGTGCCAGCAGCGGGCCTAGCGGGAGTAGCGATACGCAGTATTTT. It yields the protein CASSGPSGSSDTQYF.

This clone was seen once. V usage is TRBV4-2 and J usage is TRBJ2-1; either TRBD1 or TRBD2 may fit D (7 bases each). Trimming cost V 5 bases and J 6 bases, with 20 bases left between them. This CDR3 is built from 16 residues. Germline values: CDR1 LGHNA, CDR2 YNFKEQ. DNA for the CDR3: TGTGCCAGCAGCATTATCTCAGGGGGAGGGAGCAATGAGCAGTTCTTC. This translates into CASSIISGGGSNEQFF.

The chain is built from TRBV27 and TRBJ2-1; D is ambiguous. The germline V gene has CDR1 MNHEY and CDR2 SMNVEV (reference sequence). Trimming took 4 bases from V and 0 from J, leaving 10 bases between them. This CDR3 contains 15 residues. CDR3 sequence (DNA): TGTGCCAGCAGTTCGGGCCGGAGCTCCTACAATGAGCAGTTCTTC. It encodes CASSSGRSSYNEQFF.

The rearrangement joins TRBV7-9 to TRBJ2-1, with 8 nucleotides matching TRBD2. The CDR3 is 14 residues long. CDR1 and CDR2 from the germline V gene are SEHNR and FQNEAQ (reference sequence). With 8 bases clipped from V and 10 bases from J, the junction kept 13 bases outside the gene matches. The CDR3 DNA reads TGTGCCAGCGTCCGGGGGACTAGACCCCTAGAGCAGTTCTTC. Translating gives CASVRGTRPLEQFF.

Comment on this clone: One end of the junction fails to match germline, which may point to a read error. The chain links TRBV7-7 to TRBJ2-1; 7 bases line up with TRBD1. This CDR3 has 14 amino acids. Germline V gene sequence: CDR1 SSHAT, CDR2 FNYEAQ (reference sequence). CDR3 protein: CASSLGKQGSEQFF. DNA of the CDR3: TGTGCTAGCAGCTTAGGAAAACAGGGGTCTGAGCAGTTCTTC.

The V call is TRBV6-2 or TRBV6-3, the J call TRBJ1-2; the match to TRBD1 covers 10 bases. CDR1 is MNHEY and CDR2 is SVGEGT in the germline V gene. The CDR3 length is 14 residues. With 6 bases clipped from V and 2 bases from J, the junction kept 3 bases outside the gene matches. The CDR3 region has the DNA TGTGCCAGCAGCACGGGACAGGGGAACTATGGCTACACCTTC. Protein: CASSTGQGNYGYTF.

This chain links TRBV28 with TRBJ2-1; no clear D gene. V was pared by 2 bases and J by 7 bases, with 3 bases between. The CDR3 covers 11 residues. Looked up from germline, CDR1 is MDHEN and CDR2 is SYDVKM. The CDR3 region has the DNA TGTGCCAGCAGTTTAGTGAATGAGCAGTTCTTC. This encodes CASSLVNEQFF.

The rearrangement links TRBV7-9 to TRBJ2-5; 9 bases agree with TRBD1. V lost 3 bases to trimming and J lost 1 base; unmatched junction nucleotides: 6. CDR3 length: 16 amino acids. The germline CDR1 and CDR2 sequences are SEHNR and FQNEAQ (reference sequence). The CDR3 DNA follows: TGTGCCAGCAGCTTCGGGACAGGGAACCTCCAAGAGACCCAGTACTTC. It is translated as CASSFGTGNLQETQYF.

This sequence joins TRBV5-1 and TRBJ2-5; TRBD2 matches at 8 bases. CDR3 length: 15 amino acids. J gave up 6 bases and V 4 bases, and 11 bases lay outside the gene matches. Germline loops: CDR1 SGHRS, CDR2 YFSETQ. The CDR3 nucleotides are TGCGCCAGCAGCCCTACGGCGGGGGGAAGGAAGACCCAGTACTTC. Protein: CASSPTAGGRKTQYF.

J is TRBJ1-1 and V is TRBV6-1; D is uncertain. The V end was cut by 0 bases, the J end by 6 bases, with 11 bases between. The CDR3 spans 14 residues. The V gene's germline CDR1 is MNHNS and CDR2 SASEGT. This chain's CDR3 is CASSEAEGVSEAFF. The CDR3 DNA sequence: TGTGCCAGCAGTGAAGCTGAGGGCGTTTCTGAAGCTTTCTTT.

The chain recombines TRBV7-9 with TRBJ2-2, with D possibly matching TRBD2 (6 bases). The germline gives CDR1 SEHNR, CDR2 FQNEAQ (reference sequence). The CDR3 length is 14 residues. Trimming left V 4 bases short and J 0 bases short, with 6 bases between. CDR3: CASSWGANTGELFF. The DNA of the CDR3 is TGTGCCAGCAGCTGGGGGGCGAACACCGGGGAGCTGTTTTTT.

This sequence joins TRBV5-1 and TRBJ2-3; a possible D gene is TRBD2 (6 bases). The CDR3 covers 13 residues. Deletions cut 4 bases from V and 14 bases from J, with 20 bases between. Germline assignment: CDR1 SGHRS and CDR2 YFSETQ. The chain's CDR3 is CASSDNSGGVTYF. The CDR3 DNA is TGCGCCAGCAGCGACAATTCGGGCGGGGTAACGTATTTT. Full variable domain (remainder filled in from reference TRBV5-1 and TRBJ2-3): KAGVTQTPRYLIKTRGQQVTLSCSPISGHRSVSWYQQTPGQGLQFLFEYFSETQRNKGNFPGRFSGRQFSNSRSEMNVSTLELGDSALYLCASSDNSGGVTYFGPGTRLTVL.

The J gene is TRBJ2-7, the V gene TRBV18; the match to TRBD1 covers 10 bases. The J segment lost 3 bases and the V segment lost 0 bases, leaving 2 bases of the junction unmatched. Germline-derived CDR1 and CDR2 are KGHSH and LQKENI. There are 15 residues in the CDR3. The CDR3 loop is CASSPPWTGGYEQYF. CDR3 DNA: TGTGCCAGCTCACCACCGTGGACAGGGGGCTACGAGCAGTACTTC.